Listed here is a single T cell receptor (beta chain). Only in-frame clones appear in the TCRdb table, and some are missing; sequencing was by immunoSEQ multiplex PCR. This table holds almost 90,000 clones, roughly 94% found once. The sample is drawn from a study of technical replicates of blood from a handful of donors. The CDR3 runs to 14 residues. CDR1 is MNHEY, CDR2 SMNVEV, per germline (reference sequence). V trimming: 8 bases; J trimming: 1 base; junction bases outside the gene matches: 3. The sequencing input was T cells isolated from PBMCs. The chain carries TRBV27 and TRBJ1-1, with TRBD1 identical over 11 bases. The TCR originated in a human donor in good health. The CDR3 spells CASGQGAWNTEAFF. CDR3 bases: TGTGCCAGCGGACAGGGGGCATGGAACACTGAAGCTTTCTTT.